The 29 T cell receptor beta chains below all came from one sample that was sequenced in a study of regulatory T cells in long-lasting Graves disease. Arm-PCR of CDR3 regions and iRepertoire HTBI primers were used to build TCR beta libraries. TCRdb reprocessed the multiplex PCR reads via MiXCR and lists one record per CDR3 protein. The sample holds roughly 500,000 distinct CDR3 sequences, 14% seen once. Time point defined: newly diagnosed GD, antithyroid drugs for less than 3 months. With RNA extracted from PBMCs as input, the TCR library was made. This sample was also put to use in a study of T cells in Graves' hyperthyroidism and ophthalmopathy.

This specimen was peripheral blood mononuclear cells (PBMCs), taken at new diagnosis, from a patient treated with antithyroid drugs. These receptor sequences come from a woman between 45 and 60 years old with Graves disease.

Points on this clonotype: It may be a read error: a sequence one base away is much more abundant. The chain carries TRBV6-1 and TRBJ2-1; 8 nucleotides align to TRBD1. The CDR3 spans 18 residues. V lost 6 bases, J lost 10 bases, and 23 bases stayed unmatched. CDR1 and CDR2 (germline): MNHNS, SASEGT. The CDR3 DNA sequence: TGTGCCAGCAGCCCCCCCCCCGGGACAGGCTCTTCCTGGGACGAGCAGTTCTTC. Amino acid sequence: CASSPPPGTGSSWDEQFF.

The sample holds many counts of this clonotype. The V and J genes are TRBV9 and TRBJ2-3; D perhaps matches TRBD2 (6 bases). The germline V gene has CDR1 SGDLS and CDR2 YYNGEE. This CDR3 region has 15 residues. Trimming shortened V by 2 bases and J by 1 base, and 11 bases separated the two germline ends. Here the CDR3 DNA reads TGTGCCAGCAGCGTTAGCGGAGGTGGCACAGATACGCAGTATTTT. Its translation is CASSVSGGGTDTQYF. Full variable domain (missing parts from reference TRBV9 and TRBJ2-3): DSGVTQTPKHLITATGQRVTLRCSPRSGDLSVYWYQQSLDQGLQFLIQYYNGEERAKGNILERFSAQQFPDLHSELNLSSLELGDSALYFCASSVSGGGTDTQYFGPGTRLTVL.

This chain uses TRBV4-1 with TRBJ1-2; D is perhaps TRBD1 (5 bases). CDR1 is MGHRA, CDR2 YSYEKL, per germline. Trimming shortened V by 0 bases and J by 1 base, and 6 bases separated the two germline ends. This CDR3 spans 14 amino acids. CDR3 nucleotides: TGCGCCAGCAGCCAAGACAGGGATAACTATGGCTACACCTTC. Translating it yields CASSQDRDNYGYTF.

This clonotype was observed many times. The V gene is TRBV24-1, the J gene TRBJ1-5; no definite D call. The CDR3 is 13 residues long. CDR1 is KGHDR and CDR2 is SFDVKD in the germline V gene. V lost 5 bases to trimming and J lost 3 bases, with 7 bases between them. CDR3 residues: CATSGRTNQPQHF. In DNA, the CDR3 is TGTGCCACCAGTGGGCGGACCAATCAGCCCCAGCATTTT.

This clonotype showed up many times. This chain connects TRBV24-1 to TRBJ2-1; either TRBD1 or TRBD2 may fit D (6 bases each). The CDR3 is 15 residues long. Per germline, CDR1 KGHDR and CDR2 SFDVKD. V lost 7 bases and J lost 0, with 12 bases in between. The chain's CDR3 is CATSRGGTSYNEQFF. CDR3 bases: TGTGCCACCAGCAGGGGAGGAACCTCCTACAATGAGCAGTTCTTC.

This clonotype appeared many times. V and J are TRBV3-1 and TRBJ1-5; D call uncertain. The CDR3 covers 16 residues. CDR1 is LGHDT and CDR2 is YNNKEL in the germline V gene (reference sequence). Trimming pared 1 base from V and 3 bases from J, leaving 13 bases between. CDR3 loop: CASSQGVLRDNQPQHF. CDR3 bases: TGTGCCAGCAGCCAAGGGGTTCTGCGGGACAATCAGCCCCAGCATTTT.

This clonotype was observed at least ten times. The DNA of the CDR3 is TGTGCCAGCAGTGAATCCCAGGGGGCTTTCTATGGCTACACCTTC. This sequence encodes CASSESQGAFYGYTF. The chain carries TRBV2 and TRBJ1-2; 8 bases align to TRBD1. V shed 2 bases, J shed 4 bases, and the junction held 6 bases outside the gene matches. The CDR3 runs 15 residues. The germline CDR1 and CDR2 sequences are SNHLY and FYNNEI. The variable domain in full, completed from reference TRBV2 and TRBJ1-2, reads EPEVTQTPSHQVTQMGQEVILRCVPISNHLYFYWYRQILGQKVEFLVSFYNNEISEKSEIFDDQFSVERPDGSNFTLKIRSTKLEDSAMYFCASSESQGAFYGYTFGSGTRLTVV.

This clonotype occurred many times. The CDR3 DNA sequence: TGTGCCAGCACCAGGGACTCTTACGAGCAGTACTTC. This gives the protein CASTRDSYEQYF. V is TRBV12-3 or TRBV12-4 and J is TRBJ2-7; weak D call: TRBD2 (6 bases). Trimming took 7 bases from V and 4 from J, leaving 11 bases between them. The CDR3 contains 12 residues.

The chain joins TRBV7-9 to TRBJ2-7; D not certain. V was clipped by 3 bases and J by 2 bases, with 11 bases between them. The germline V gene encodes CDR1 SEHNR and CDR2 FQNEAQ (reference sequence). There are 14 residues in the CDR3. Here the CDR3 DNA reads TGTGCCAGCAGCTTGTCGGCGGCAACCTACGAGCAGTACTTC. The encoded protein is CASSLSAATYEQYF.

This clonotype was seen ten or more times. This sequence joins TRBV9 and TRBJ2-3; either TRBD1 or TRBD2 may fit D (5 bases each). The CDR3 spans 15 residues. V was shortened by 2 bases and J by 2 bases, with 12 bases between the two germline ends. Germline loops: CDR1 SGDLS, CDR2 YYNGEE. The chain's CDR3 is CASSVSGTITDTQYF. CDR3 DNA: TGTGCCAGCAGCGTCTCCGGGACGATCACAGATACGCAGTATTTT.

CDR3 DNA: TGTGCCAGCAGCGGCAAGTACACACAAGAGACCCAGTACTTC. Translated: CASSGKYTQETQYF. The chain joins TRBV11-2 to TRBJ2-5; D is unresolved. CDR3 length: 14 amino acids. The germline CDR1 and CDR2 sequences are SGHAT and FQNNGV. Trimming took off 5 bases at V and 2 bases at J, with 12 bases between the two ends.

The genes are TRBV10-3 and TRBJ2-3, with 10 bases lining up with TRBD1. This CDR3 spans 16 amino acids. In germline, CDR1 is ENHRY, CDR2 SYGVKD. J lost 2 bases, V lost 10 bases, and 12 bases had no gene match. In nucleotides, the CDR3 is TGTGCCACCTTACCCACCGGGACAGGGGTCACAGATACGCAGTATTTT. Translation gives CATLPTGTGVTDTQYF.

This chain connects TRBV2 to TRBJ1-6; D is unresolved. Germline CDR1 and CDR2: SNHLY and FYNNEI. The CDR3 spans 13 residues. V lost 6 bases and J lost 4, with 7 bases in between. The CDR3, as DNA: TGTGCCAGCAGGGGAGGGTATAATTCACCCCTCCACTTT. This sequence encodes CASRGGYNSPLHF.

This clonotype was recorded many times. The chain uses TRBV5-1 and TRBJ2-1; D is ambiguous. With 1 base removed from V and 8 bases from J, the gap between germline ends came to 13 bases. The CDR3 has 14 amino acids. The V gene's germline CDR1 is SGHRS and CDR2 YFSETQ. CDR3 amino acids: CASSLLRPGDEQFF. As DNA, the CDR3 is TGCGCCAGCAGCTTGCTCCGACCTGGAGATGAGCAGTTCTTC.

The chain is built from TRBV30 and TRBJ2-5; D is undetermined. The V and J ends lost 0 bases and 2 bases respectively, with 7 bases between them. The CDR3 spans 13 residues. Germline CDR1 and CDR2: GTSNPN and SVGIG (reference sequence). The CDR3 sequence is CAWSVTTQETQYF. The CDR3 DNA follows: TGTGCCTGGAGTGTAACCACACAAGAGACCCAGTACTTC. The whole variable domain, remainder taken from reference TRBV30 and TRBJ2-5, is SQTIHQWPATLVQPVGSPLSLECTVEGTSNPNLYWYRQAAGRGLQLLFYSVGIGQISSEVPQNLSASRPQDRQFILSSKKLLLSDSGFYLCAWSVTTQETQYFGPGTRLLVL.

This clonotype was seen many times. CDR3: CAWSVDGTDTQYF. Here the CDR3 DNA reads TGTGCCTGGAGTGTTGATGGCACAGATACGCAGTATTTT. J is TRBJ2-3 and V is TRBV30; D unclear. This CDR3 spans 13 amino acids. V dropped 0 bases and J dropped 1 base, with 5 bases sitting between them. The germline gives CDR1 GTSNPN, CDR2 SVGIG (reference sequence).

This clonotype was seen many times. The V and J genes are TRBV11-2 and TRBJ2-5, with D possibly being TRBD1 (7 bases). Germline V lookup: CDR1 SGHAT, CDR2 FQNNGV. Trimming removed 5 bases at V and 5 bases at J, with 15 bases between. The CDR3 sequence is 14 residues long. This CDR3 reads CASSTQGGVETQYF. The CDR3 bases are TGTGCCAGCAGCACTCAGGGGGGAGTCGAGACCCAGTACTTC.

This clonotype was observed at least ten times. The J gene is TRBJ2-7, the V gene TRBV28; 10 nucleotides align to TRBD2. Trimming removed 4 bases from V and 5 bases from J; junction bases left unmatched: 2. The CDR3 spans 13 residues. Germline CDR1 is MDHEN and CDR2 is SYDVKM. CDR3 DNA sequence: TGTGCCAGCAGTTGGGGACTAGCGAACGAGCAGTACTTC. It yields the protein CASSWGLANEQYF.

A remark on this clonotype: This may arise from a read error, as a much more abundant clone is one base away. CDR3 in DNA: TGTGCCAGCAGCTTGGGGGGCTCGGACCAAGGGACCCAGTACTTC. Translating gives CASSLGGSDQGTQYF. This chain links TRBV5-6 with TRBJ2-5; D is perhaps TRBD1 (5 bases). The CDR3 length is 15 residues. CDR1 and CDR2 from the germline V gene are SGHDT and YYEEEE.

This clonotype was recorded many times. This rearrangement joins TRBV2 to TRBJ1-5, with D unclear. Per the germline V gene, CDR1 is SNHLY and CDR2 is FYNNEI. The V gene lost 8 bases and the J gene lost 4 bases, with 15 bases spanning the gap. CDR3 length: 14 residues. The CDR3 DNA follows: TGTGCCAGCGGCCCCGGGCACCCAAATCAGCCCCAGCATTTT. It encodes CASGPGHPNQPQHF.

This clonotype was observed a handful of times. The genes are TRBV6-5 and TRBJ1-6, with TRBD1 matching over 7 bases. V lost 0 bases, J lost 4 bases, and 3 bases stayed unmatched. The CDR3 sequence is 16 residues long. Germline CDR1 and CDR2: MNHEY and SVGAGI. In nucleotides, the CDR3 is TGTGCCAGCAGTTACTCGACCAGGGGGTATAATTCACCCCTCCACTTT. Translating gives CASSYSTRGYNSPLHF.

This clonotype was recorded many times. The CDR3 spells CASSWRDLGQPQHF. CDR3 DNA: TGTGCCAGCAGTTGGAGAGACCTTGGTCAGCCCCAGCATTTT. This rearrangement joins TRBV12-3 or TRBV12-4 to TRBJ1-5; D is undetermined. With 4 bases removed from V and 6 bases from J, the gap between germline ends came to 13 bases. The CDR3 runs to 14 residues.

The chain combines TRBV18 with TRBJ2-2; TRBD1 or TRBD2 may be the D gene (5 bases each). Germline V gene sequence: CDR1 KGHSH, CDR2 LQKENI. V was trimmed by 2 bases and J by 6 bases, leaving 13 bases between them. The CDR3 has 15 amino acids. CDR3 DNA: TGTGCCAGCTCACCAAGAGGGGAAGGGTCCGGGGAGCTGTTTTTT. Translation: CASSPRGEGSGELFF.

In its sample, this clonotype was seen many times. The chain has TRBV24-1 and TRBJ2-7; either TRBD1 or TRBD2 may fit D (5 bases each). Germline V gene data show CDR1 as KGHDR and CDR2 as SFDVKD. CDR3 length: 15 residues. Trimming cost V 2 bases and J 3 bases, with 13 bases left between them. CDR3 amino acids: CATSDSQGPLYEQYF. In nucleotides, the CDR3 is TGTGCCACCAGTGATTCCCAGGGACCTCTCTACGAGCAGTACTTC.

This clonotype has more than one count but fewer than ten. The chain couples TRBV4-1 to TRBJ1-5, with D tentatively TRBD1 (5 bases). With 1 base removed from V and 0 bases from J, the gap between germline ends came to 10 bases. CDR1 MGHRA and CDR2 YSYEKL come from the germline V gene. The CDR3 runs 16 residues. CDR3: CASSQGGGYSNQPQHF. The DNA for the CDR3 is TGCGCCAGCAGCCAAGGCGGGGGTTATAGCAATCAGCCCCAGCATTTT.

The CDR3 sequence is CASNSEPRISAPGKLFF. The CDR3 DNA reads TGTGCCAGCAACTCGGAACCGAGAATCTCGGCTCCGGGGAAGCTGTTTTTT. The chain recombines TRBV7-2 with TRBJ2-2; perhaps TRBD2 as D (5 bases). The V gene lost 7 bases and the J gene lost 12 bases, with 30 bases spanning the gap. This CDR3 contains 17 residues. Germline V gene data show CDR1 as SGHTA and CDR2 as FQGNSA.

A few counts support this clonotype. This may arise from a read error, as a much more abundant clone is one base away. The rearrangement links TRBV11-2 to TRBJ2-7, with a tentative D call TRBD2 (6 bases). This CDR3 contains 16 residues. Germline assignment: CDR1 SGHAT and CDR2 FQNNGV. CDR3 DNA: TGTGCCGGCAGCTTAGACCCCCCTCGCCTAGCGTCCGAGCAGTACTTC. This translates into CAGSLDPPRLASEQYF.

This clonotype was observed many times. The V gene is TRBV4-1, the J gene TRBJ1-4; D unresolved. Deletions cut 0 bases from V and 0 bases from J, with 11 bases between. The CDR3 sequence is 17 residues long. Germline V CDR1 and CDR2: MGHRA, YSYEKL. CDR3 sequence: CASSQDEVDATNEKLFF. CDR3 in DNA: TGCGCCAGCAGCCAAGACGAAGTTGATGCAACTAATGAAAAACTGTTTTTT.

This clonotype was seen at least ten times. The J gene is TRBJ2-7, the V gene TRBV5-8; TRBD2 agrees at 11 bases. This CDR3 comprises 15 residues. The V gene's germline CDR1 is SGHTS and CDR2 YDEGEE. V trimming: 2 bases; J trimming: 5 bases; junction bases outside the gene matches: 6. The CDR3 reads CASSLLLAGVHEQYF. CDR3 nucleotide sequence: TGTGCCAGCAGCTTACTACTAGCGGGAGTACACGAGCAGTACTTC.